This TCR beta chain stems from a study of T cell responses to AZD1222 COVID-19 vaccine. Study-wide points: Rises in breadth and depth of Spike-specific TCRs came after two AZD1222 doses. White British ancestry dominated among donors, who included more females, and clonal diversity was possibly underestimated. Of spike-specific TCRs, nearly half reportedly target regions left unmutated in variants. At 160-218 and 743-854, vaccine-associated CD4 TCRs were dominant, and they spanned spike.

This clone was seen more than once but under ten times. Its antigen is still unknown. Assay: immunoSEQ multiplex PCR; the TCRdb copy retains only in-frame clones and omits some. The sample has 84,000 or so clones, 80% to 90% seen once; the top ten hold under 35%. V was pared by 3 bases and J by 0 bases, with 6 bases between. Germline values: CDR1 MNHNS, CDR2 SASEGT. The CDR3 consists of 15 residues. The specimen comprised peripheral blood, sampled on day 0 of AZD1222 vaccination. The origin of this receptor is an adult in good health. The chain links TRBV6-1 to TRBJ2-6; no reliable D call. In DNA form, the CDR3 reads TGTGCCAGCAGTGATGGCAGCTCTGGGGCCAACGTCCTGACTTTC. It encodes CASSDGSSGANVLTF.